The entry below describes one T cell receptor (beta chain). Its antigen is not identified. Its ends do not fully match the called genes, so a read error is possible. All donors comprised healthy Caucasians. This entry belongs to a study of identical twins. Each CDR3 protein is one row after TCRdb ran MiXCR on the 5' RACE reads. The table has some 1,700,000 distinct CDR3 sequences, about 32% seen once. Germline loops: CDR1 MNHEY, CDR2 SVGAGI. There are 15 residues in the CDR3. Study results and caveats: Twins shared beta out-of-frame sequences in excess, but this excess was weaker. Where out-of-frame alpha sequences were twin-shared, they showed excess low generation probability. Conclusions were drawn cross-sectionally by statistical analysis, without following the same donors.

This chain links TRBV6-5 with TRBJ1-5; TRBD1 is a possible D gene (5 bases). What was sequenced was cord blood. This TCR was sampled from a newborn girl in good health. The CDR3 region has the DNA TGTGCCAGCAGACTTCTCAACAGGCCCAATCAGCCCCGGCATTTT. This translates into CASRLLNRPNQPRHF.